A single sample is the source of the 31 T cell receptor beta chains below, sequenced in a study of CD8+CD57+ T cells in acquired aplastic anemia. Genomic DNA was employed as the template in profiling TCR beta VDJ and CDR3. TCRdb passed the reads through MiXCR, listing each CDR3 protein once. Of hundreds of thousands of distinct CDR3 sequences listed, 56% were seen once; the top ten hold 1.3%. All sequencing subjects had displayed CD8+CD57+ cell expansion on flow cytometry. Sequencing was performed on sorted CD4+, CD8+, or CD8+CD57+ T cells (not recorded which) from PBMCs. All receptors derive from a human donor with aplastic anemia.

The sample holds many counts of this clonotype. The V and J genes are TRBV5-8 and TRBJ1-2; a possible D gene is TRBD1 (6 bases). V was shortened by 4 bases and J by 4 bases, with 20 bases between the two germline ends. The CDR3 covers 16 residues. The V gene's germline CDR1 is SGHTS and CDR2 YDEGEE. CDR3 region: CASSLPDRSAFYGYTF. The CDR3 nucleotides are TGTGCCAGCAGCCTACCGGACAGATCAGCCTTCTATGGCTACACCTTC.

The V gene is TRBV7-2, the J gene TRBJ1-6; D not certain. The CDR3 sequence is 12 residues long. Germline V CDR1 and CDR2: SGHTA, FQGNSA. V lost 1 base and J lost 11, with 6 bases in between. Here the CDR3 DNA reads TGTGCCAGCAGCTTAGAGCTAACACCCCTCCACTTT. Translated: CASSLELTPLHF. Using reference TRBV7-2 and TRBJ1-6 for the parts outside the CDR3, the full variable domain is GAGVSQSPSNKVTEKGKDVELRCDPISGHTALYWYRQSLGQGLEFLIYFQGNSAPDKSGLPSDRFSAERTGGSVSTLTIQRTQQEDSAVYLCASSLELTPLHFGNGTRLTVT.

In regard to this clonotype: The junction departs from germline at one end; a sequencing error may be responsible. The rearrangement uses TRBV10-2 and TRBJ2-5, with 8 positions matching TRBD2. Germline CDR1 WSHSY, CDR2 SAAADI. This CDR3 has 15 residues. CDR3 loop: CASSELRGVWETQDF. The CDR3, as DNA: TGCGCCAGCAGTGAGCTGCGGGGGGTGTGGGAGACACAGGACTTC.

This clonotype was picked up many times. The rearrangement joins TRBV19 to TRBJ1-6; the D gene is possibly TRBD1 (6 bases). Per the germline V gene, CDR1 is LNHDA and CDR2 is SQIVND (reference sequence). The CDR3 extends over 13 amino acids. Trimming pared 11 bases from V and 4 bases from J, leaving 12 bases between. The CDR3 bases are TGTGCCGGCTCGACAGGTTATAATTCACCCCTCCACTTT. This codes for CAGSTGYNSPLHF.

This chain joins TRBV15 and TRBJ1-5; TRBD1 might be the D (5 bases). Germline values: CDR1 LNHNV, CDR2 YYDKDF (reference sequence). The V end was cut by 0 bases, the J end by 5 bases, with 11 bases between. CDR3 length: 15 amino acids. CDR3 in DNA: TGTGCCACCAGCAGAGATCAGGCAGGGCATCAGCCCCAGCATTTT. It codes for CATSRDQAGHQPQHF.

In its sample, this clonotype was seen a few times. Germline is not matched at one junction end, which may reflect a read error. The rearrangement links TRBV4-2 to TRBJ2-7, with D possibly being TRBD1 or TRBD2 (5 bases each). CDR3 length equals 13 residues. Germline assignment: CDR1 LGHNA and CDR2 YNFKEQ. The DNA of the CDR3 is TGTGCCAGCAGCCAAGTCCGGGGCGGTCCTAGAACTTTC. It is translated as CASSQVRGGPRTF.

The chain has TRBV7-2 and TRBJ1-1; D might be TRBD1 (6 bases). This CDR3 has 15 residues. V lost 2 bases to trimming and J lost 12 bases, with 22 bases between them. The germline V gene has CDR1 SGHTA and CDR2 FQGNSA. DNA for the CDR3: TGTGCCAGCAGCTTAACAGGGAGGGGGAACACTGGAACTTTCTTT. Protein sequence: CASSLTGRGNTGTFF.

The rearrangement links TRBV20-1 to TRBJ1-2, with D maybe TRBD1 (6 bases). From germline, CDR1 is DFQATT and CDR2 SNEGSKA (reference sequence). The CDR3 sequence is 12 residues long. This CDR3 reads CTRQATNYGYTF. The DNA of the CDR3 is TGCACCAGACAGGCTACTAACTATGGCTACACCTTC.

The gene calls are TRBV7-3 and TRBJ2-3; a weak D match, TRBD2 (6 bases). The CDR3 totals 15 residues. The V end lost 5 bases, the J end lost 5 bases, and 17 bases lay between the germline ends. Germline lookup yields CDR1 SGHTA and CDR2 FQGTGA. The CDR3 nucleotides are TGTGCCAGCAGCAAAGGGACTGTGTTAGGAGATACGCAGTATTTT. This sequence encodes CASSKGTVLGDTQYF.

About this clonotype: Possible read error: a much larger clone is one base away. CDR3 sequence reads: CASTRAGSFYGYTF. CDR3 DNA sequence: TGTGCCAGCACCCGGGCAGGGTCTTTCTATGGCTACACCTTC. The V gene is TRBV6-5, the J gene TRBJ1-2; D may be TRBD1 (5 bases). Germline CDR1 reads MNHEY; CDR2 reads SVGAGI. Trimming stripped 7 bases from V and 4 bases from J, with 16 bases between. CDR3 length: 14 amino acids.

This chain uses TRBV15 with TRBJ2-7; no reliable D call. CDR3 length equals 14 residues. The germline V gene encodes CDR1 LNHNV and CDR2 YYDKDF (reference sequence). Trimming removed 4 bases at V and 0 bases at J, with 10 bases between. The CDR3: CATSKTVSSYEQYF. The CDR3 coding sequence is TGTGCCACCAGCAAAACAGTGAGCTCCTACGAGCAGTACTTC.

Many counts were recorded for this clonotype. This sequence joins TRBV9 and TRBJ2-1; 10 nucleotides line up with TRBD2. Germline-derived CDR1 and CDR2 are SGDLS and YYNGEE. With V trimmed by 3 bases and J by 5 bases, 2 bases remained unmatched. This CDR3 has 14 amino acids. As DNA, the CDR3 is TGTGCCAGCAGCGGAGGACTAGCGGACAATGAGCAGTTCTTC. As protein: CASSGGLADNEQFF.

The chain is built from TRBV24-1 and TRBJ2-1; D is unclear. The CDR3 length is 14 residues. V lost 4 bases, J lost 12 bases, and 18 bases lay in between. Germline V gene sequence: CDR1 KGHDR, CDR2 SFDVKD. Written as DNA, the CDR3 is TGTGCCACCAGTGACATCATCCCTCCTAAGAGGCAGTTCTTC. Its protein is CATSDIIPPKRQFF.

This sequence joins TRBV10-3 and TRBJ1-1; D not resolved. V lost 4 bases and J lost 8, with 11 bases in between. Germline assignment: CDR1 ENHRY and CDR2 SYGVKD. The CDR3 extends over 12 amino acids. The chain's CDR3 is CAISATELEAFF. CDR3 bases: TGTGCCATCAGTGCAACGGAGTTGGAAGCTTTCTTT.

The rearrangement uses TRBV24-1 and TRBJ2-1; 12 positions match TRBD2. Germline V gene sequence: CDR1 KGHDR, CDR2 SFDVKD. Germline trimming cut 4 bases from V and 4 bases from J; bases unmatched to any gene: 7. The CDR3 is 17 amino acids. As DNA, the CDR3 is TGTGCCACCAGTGACCGACGCCTAGCGGGGGGGTACAATGAGCAGTTCTTC. This translates into CATSDRRLAGGYNEQFF.

The chain has TRBV25-1 and TRBJ1-5, with D unclear. V was trimmed by 4 bases and J by 7 bases, leaving 8 bases between them. CDR3 length: 12 amino acids. Germline-derived CDR1 and CDR2 are MGHDK and SYGVNS. CDR3 loop: CASSGPGQPQHF. The CDR3, as DNA: TGTGCCAGCAGTGGGCCGGGGCAGCCCCAGCATTTT.

This clonotype was seen ten or more times. This chain uses TRBV7-7 with TRBJ2-5; TRBD1 matches 7 bases. The junction had 6 bases not matched to a gene; V was cut back by 5 bases and J by 3 bases. The CDR3 runs 14 residues. From germline, CDR1 is SSHAT and CDR2 FNYEAQ (reference sequence). The DNA for the CDR3 is TGTGCCAGCAGCGCAGGGGGTCTTAAAGAGACCCAGTACTTC. Translated, it gives CASSAGGLKETQYF.

This clonotype was detected ten times or more. The rearrangement joins TRBV6-5 to TRBJ1-5; tentative D call: TRBD1 (5 bases). This CDR3 is built from 13 residues. Trimming pared 4 bases from V and 1 base from J, leaving 5 bases between. The germline V gene encodes CDR1 MNHEY and CDR2 SVGAGI. CDR3 in DNA: TGTGCCAGCAGTTGGGACAGCAATCAGCCCCAGCATTTT. Its translation: CASSWDSNQPQHF.

This clonotype was counted between two and nine times. The chain links TRBV19 to TRBJ2-3; D not resolved. V was cut by 10 bases and J by 2 bases, with 13 bases left in between. The germline V gene encodes CDR1 LNHDA and CDR2 SQIVND (reference sequence). The CDR3 loop spans 13 amino acids. CDR3 in amino acids: CATRTYSTDTQYF. CDR3 in DNA: TGTGCCACAAGAACATACTCCACAGATACGCAGTATTTT.

This clonotype appeared a single time. The chain joins TRBV3-2 to TRBJ2-7; the table's D call of TRBD1 was not tested on the DNA. TRBV3-2 is listed as a pseudogene. This CDR3 is 16 amino acids long. The chain's CDR3 is CASSPLTARGSYEQYF. Here the CDR3 DNA reads TGTGCCAGCAGCCCCCTGACTGCTCGGGGGAGCTACGAGCAGTACTTC.

Many counts were recorded for this clonotype. The V call is TRBV10-1, the J call TRBJ2-1; 7 bases align to TRBD2. J gave up 7 bases and V 4 bases, and 7 bases lay outside the gene matches. Germline V gene data show CDR1 as WNHNN and CDR2 as SYGVQD (reference sequence). The CDR3 length is 14 residues. CDR3 protein: CASSVGLGRNEQFF. As DNA, the CDR3 is TGCGCCAGCAGTGTGGGCCTCGGGAGGAATGAGCAGTTCTTC.

The J gene is TRBJ1-2, the V gene TRBV25-1, with 7 nucleotides matching TRBD1. Trimming at V came to 5 bases and at J to 1 base, leaving 4 bases not matched to a gene. The CDR3 is 14 residues long. The V gene's germline CDR1 is MGHDK and CDR2 SYGVNS. The chain's CDR3 is CASSTGDLNYGYTF. CDR3 DNA: TGTGCCAGCAGTACAGGGGACCTTAACTATGGCTACACCTTC.

This clonotype was seen at least ten times. The rearrangement uses TRBV25-1 and TRBJ2-7; no reliable D call. In germline, CDR1 is MGHDK, CDR2 SYGVNS. V was shortened by 7 bases and J by 0 bases, with 13 bases between the two germline ends. The CDR3 spans 14 residues. CDR3 loop: CASTKGTGSYEQYF. The CDR3 DNA sequence: TGTGCCAGCACAAAGGGAACCGGCTCCTACGAGCAGTACTTC.

The genes are TRBV20-1 and TRBJ1-6; D perhaps matches TRBD1 (5 bases). Per germline, CDR1 DFQATT and CDR2 SNEGSKA (reference sequence). Trimming pared 6 bases from V and 7 bases from J, leaving 16 bases between. CDR3 length: 14 amino acids. CDR3 region: CSAPPGRGNSPLHF. CDR3 nucleotide sequence: TGCAGTGCCCCGCCGGGGAGGGGCAATTCACCCCTCCACTTT.

The genes are TRBV7-8 and TRBJ2-7; tentative D call: TRBD1 (6 bases). Germline values: CDR1 SGHVS, CDR2 FQNEAQ. This CDR3 is 16 amino acids long. Trimming removed 1 base at V and 0 bases at J, with 13 bases between. The CDR3 here is CASSLVPRGSSYEQYF. In DNA, the CDR3 is TGTGCCAGCAGCTTAGTGCCCAGGGGTTCCTCCTACGAGCAGTACTTC.

This clonotype was found many times. This chain connects TRBV4-1 to TRBJ1-5, with 7 bases fitting TRBD1. The CDR3 consists of 15 residues. Germline trimming cut 5 bases from V and 10 bases from J; bases unmatched to any gene: 14. Germline-derived CDR1 and CDR2 are MGHRA and YSYEKL. The chain's CDR3 is CASSAMGQSRPPQHF. The DNA of the CDR3 is TGCGCCAGCAGCGCTATGGGACAGTCCCGTCCACCCCAGCATTTT.

The chain couples TRBV15 to TRBJ2-3, with D possibly matching TRBD1 (5 bases). CDR1 is LNHNV, CDR2 YYDKDF, per germline (reference sequence). V gave up 0 bases and J gave up 0 bases, with 16 bases separating them. This CDR3 is 18 amino acids long. Here the CDR3 reads CATSRDPVGAPSTDTQYF. CDR3 nucleotide sequence: TGTGCCACCAGCAGAGACCCGGTAGGGGCTCCTAGCACAGATACGCAGTATTTT. The variable domain in full, with the rest retrieved from reference TRBV15 and TRBJ2-3, is DAMVIQNPRYQVTQFGKPVTLSCSQTLNHNVMYWYQQKSSQAPKLLFHYYDKDFNNEADTPDNFQSRRPNTSFCFLDIRSPGLGDTAMYLCATSRDPVGAPSTDTQYFGPGTRLTVL.

This clonotype was detected many times. This chain connects TRBV5-6 to TRBJ2-6; D is possibly TRBD1 (5 bases). Between the trimmed V and J ends, which lost 1 base and 2 bases, there was a span of 7 bases. The CDR3 totals 15 residues. Germline lookup yields CDR1 SGHDT and CDR2 YYEEEE. This CDR3 reads CASSLRGAGANVLTF. The CDR3 nucleotides are TGTGCCAGCAGCTTGAGGGGTGCTGGGGCCAACGTCCTGACTTTC.

The chain uses TRBV19 and TRBJ2-7; 9 bases are a match to TRBD1. The CDR3 is made up of 14 amino acids. Germline CDR1 and CDR2: LNHDA and SQIVND (reference sequence). The trim removed 4 bases at V and 3 bases at J, leaving 4 bases unmatched. CDR3 residues: CASSTGQGLYEQYF. The CDR3 DNA follows: TGTGCCAGTAGTACGGGACAGGGACTCTACGAGCAGTACTTC.

This rearrangement joins TRBV20-1 to TRBJ1-5; D is possibly TRBD1 (6 bases). From germline, CDR1 is DFQATT and CDR2 SNEGSKA (reference sequence). V was trimmed by 5 bases and J by 4 bases, leaving 18 bases between them. CDR3 size: 15 residues. CDR3 sequence: CSAPPRGQKNQPQHF. In nucleotides, the CDR3 is TGCAGTGCTCCACCCCGAGGACAGAAAAATCAGCCCCAGCATTTT.

The chain combines TRBV7-2 with TRBJ2-3; the D is unclear. CDR3 size: 12 residues. Germline CDR1 and CDR2: SGHTA and FQGNSA. V lost 5 bases, J lost 2 bases, and 5 bases lay in between. The CDR3 nucleotides are TGTGCCAGCAGCCCTGTCACAGATACGCAGTATTTT. As protein: CASSPVTDTQYF.